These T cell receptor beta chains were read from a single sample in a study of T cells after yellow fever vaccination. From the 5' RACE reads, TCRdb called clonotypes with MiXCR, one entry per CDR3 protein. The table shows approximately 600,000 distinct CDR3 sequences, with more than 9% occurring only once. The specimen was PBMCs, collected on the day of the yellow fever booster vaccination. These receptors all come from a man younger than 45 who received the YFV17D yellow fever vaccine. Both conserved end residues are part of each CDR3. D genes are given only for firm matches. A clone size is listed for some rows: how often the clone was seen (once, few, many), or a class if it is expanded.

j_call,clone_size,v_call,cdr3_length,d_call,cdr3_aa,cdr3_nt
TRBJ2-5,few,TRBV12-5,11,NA,CASGYTTGLDF,TGTGCTAGTGGCTATACGACCGGGCTAGACTTC
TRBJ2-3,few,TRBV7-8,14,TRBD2,CASSSLTSGGTQYF,TGTGCCAGCAGCTCCCTGACTAGCGGGGGAACGCAGTATTTT
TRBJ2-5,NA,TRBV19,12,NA,CASSANRETQYF,TGTGCCAGTAGTGCTAACAGGGAGACCCAGTACTTC
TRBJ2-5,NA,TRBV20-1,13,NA,CSAREASSRTQYF,TGCAGTGCTAGAGAGGCCAGTTCTAGGACCCAGTACTTC
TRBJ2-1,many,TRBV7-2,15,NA,CASSLRRGSYNEQFF,TGTGCCAGCAGCTTAAGGAGAGGCTCCTACAATGAGCAGTTCTTC
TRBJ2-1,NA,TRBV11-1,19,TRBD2,CASSPLVSAGGETSNEQFF,TGTGCCAGCAGCCCGTTAGTATCGGCGGGAGGGGAAACCTCCAATGAGCAGTTCTTC
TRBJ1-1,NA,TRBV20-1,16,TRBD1,CSARRGQGAVGTEAFF,TGCAGTGCTAGGAGGGGACAGGGGGCTGTTGGCACTGAAGCTTTCTTT
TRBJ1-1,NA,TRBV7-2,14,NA,CASRNRAVNTEAFF,TGTGCCAGCAGGAACAGGGCGGTGAACACTGAAGCTTTCTTT
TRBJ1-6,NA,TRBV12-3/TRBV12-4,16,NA,CASRGGTGLYNSPLHF,TGTGCCAGCCGGGGGGGAACAGGCCTCTATAATTCACCCCTCCACTTT
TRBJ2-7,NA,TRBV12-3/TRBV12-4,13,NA,CASSTLTGGEQYF,TGTGCCAGCAGTACCCTGACAGGCGGCGAGCAGTACTTC
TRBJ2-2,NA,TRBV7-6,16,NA,CASSLERLRATGELFF,TGTGCCAGCAGCTTAGAGCGTTTGCGGGCCACCGGGGAGCTGTTTTTT
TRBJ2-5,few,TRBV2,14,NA,CASIHEAIGETQYF,TGTGCCAGCATCCACGAGGCTATCGGGGAGACCCAGTACTTC
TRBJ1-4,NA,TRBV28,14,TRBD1,CASSSGQSPEKLFF,TGTGCCAGCAGTTCGGGACAGTCCCCTGAAAAACTGTTTTTT
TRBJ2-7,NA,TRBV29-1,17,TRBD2,CSVEGLAGPSSSYEQYF,TGCAGCGTTGAAGGACTAGCGGGTCCTTCGAGCTCCTACGAGCAGTACTTC
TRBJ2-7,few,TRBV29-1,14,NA,CSVSGAGTSYEQYF,TGCAGCGTAAGTGGGGCGGGAACATCCTACGAGCAGTACTTC
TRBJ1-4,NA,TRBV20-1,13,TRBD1,CSAPGQGNEKLFF,TGCAGTGCCCCGGGACAGGGGAATGAAAAACTGTTTTTT
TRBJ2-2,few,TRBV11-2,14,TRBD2,CASSAGGYFGELFF,TGTGCCAGCAGCGCCGGGGGGTATTTCGGGGAGCTGTTTTTT
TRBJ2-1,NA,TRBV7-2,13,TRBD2,CASNRGGGNEQFF,TGTGCCAGCAATCGGGGGGGCGGGAATGAGCAGTTCTTC
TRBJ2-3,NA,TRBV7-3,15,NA,CASSSRPGATDTQYF,TGTGCCAGCAGCTCGCGACCGGGGGCCACAGATACGCAGTATTTT
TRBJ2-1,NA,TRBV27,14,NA,CASSFEGRANEQFF,TGTGCCAGCAGTTTCGAGGGCCGGGCTAATGAGCAGTTCTTC
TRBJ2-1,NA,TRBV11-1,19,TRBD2,CASSSFGLAGESEYNEQFF,TGTGCCAGCAGCTCGTTTGGACTAGCGGGAGAATCGGAATACAATGAGCAGTTCTTC
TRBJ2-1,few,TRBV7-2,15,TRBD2,CASSLLGTNYNEQFF,TGTGCCAGCAGCTTGTTAGGGACTAACTACAATGAGCAGTTCTTC
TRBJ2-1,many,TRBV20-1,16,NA,CSARDLGPDTGPEQFF,TGCAGTGCTAGAGATCTAGGTCCCGACACCGGTCCTGAGCAGTTCTTC
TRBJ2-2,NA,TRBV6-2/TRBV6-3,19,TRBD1,CASSYAWTGVSLNTGELFF,TGTGCCAGCAGTTACGCGTGGACAGGGGTTTCCCTGAACACCGGGGAGCTGTTTTTT
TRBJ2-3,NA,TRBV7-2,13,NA,CASSGSQGDTQYF,TGTGCCAGCAGCGGTAGTCAGGGAGATACGCAGTATTTT
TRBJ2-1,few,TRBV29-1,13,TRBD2,CSAWTSSYNEQFF,TGCAGCGCATGGACTAGCTCCTACAATGAGCAGTTCTTC
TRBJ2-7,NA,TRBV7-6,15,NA,CASSFSGTFYYEQYF,TGTGCCAGCAGCTTCTCGGGGACCTTTTACTACGAGCAGTACTTC